These 6 T cell receptor beta chains were all obtained from the same sample, sequenced in a study of control samples from healthy donors and cancer patients. This table comes from immunoSEQ multiplex PCR, and its TCRdb copy is limited to in-frame clones, with some not included. The table lists about 51,000 clones, approximately 89% of them singletons. The material sequenced was PBMCs. These receptors were obtained from a middle-aged man with colorectal cancer.

In DNA, the CDR3 is TGTGCCAGCAGCCAACCCGGATCTAACACTGAAGCTTTCTTT. Translating it yields CASSQPGSNTEAFF. J is TRBJ1-1 and V is TRBV4-2; D is ambiguous. V lost 2 bases to trimming and J lost 2 bases, with 9 bases between them. The germline gives CDR1 LGHNA, CDR2 YNFKEQ. The CDR3 sequence is 14 residues long.

This clone appeared a single time. This rearrangement joins TRBV29-1 to TRBJ2-5, with D perhaps matching TRBD2 (6 bases). Trimming left V 4 bases short and J 2 bases short, with 20 bases between. CDR1 SQVTM and CDR2 ANQGSEA come from the germline V gene. The CDR3 loop spans 16 amino acids. This chain's CDR3 is CSVVPVRGPRQETQYF. In nucleotides, the CDR3 is TGCAGCGTTGTCCCGGTGCGGGGCCCAAGACAAGAGACCCAGTACTTC.

V gene TRBV28 combines with J gene TRBJ1-2; 7 bases line up with TRBD1. CDR1 and CDR2 (germline): MDHEN, SYDVKM. The V segment lost 2 bases and the J segment 2 bases; nucleotides outside the gene matches: 5. The CDR3 extends over 15 amino acids. CDR3 residues: CASSLPRTGNYGYTF. CDR3 DNA sequence: TGTGCCAGCAGTTTACCCCGGACAGGAAACTATGGCTACACCTTC.

The chain uses TRBV11-2 and TRBJ2-1, with D possibly matching TRBD1 (6 bases). With 0 bases removed from V and 9 bases from J, the gap between germline ends came to 21 bases. CDR3 length: 17 residues. Germline V CDR1 and CDR2: SGHAT, FQNNGV. CDR3: CASSLDPFGTLSREQFF. In nucleotides, the CDR3 is TGTGCCAGCAGCTTAGATCCCTTCGGGACACTAAGCCGTGAGCAGTTCTTC.

The chain recombines TRBV3-1 (or the pseudogene TRBV3-2) with TRBJ2-7, with D uncertain. V dropped 0 bases and J dropped 4 bases, with 1 base sitting between them. Germline loops: CDR1 LGHDT, CDR2 YNNKEL (reference sequence). This CDR3 spans 11 amino acids. The DNA for the CDR3 is TGTGCCAGCAGCCAAGATTACGAGCAGTACTTC. Translating it yields CASSQDYEQYF.

The chain employs TRBV2 and TRBJ2-7; D uncertain. CDR3 length: 11 amino acids. V lost 4 bases to trimming and J lost 2 bases, with 3 bases between them. Germline CDR1 and CDR2: SNHLY and FYNNEI. The CDR3 nucleotides are TGTGCCAGCAGTGGGACCTACGAGCAGTACTTC. Translated, it gives CASSGTYEQYF.